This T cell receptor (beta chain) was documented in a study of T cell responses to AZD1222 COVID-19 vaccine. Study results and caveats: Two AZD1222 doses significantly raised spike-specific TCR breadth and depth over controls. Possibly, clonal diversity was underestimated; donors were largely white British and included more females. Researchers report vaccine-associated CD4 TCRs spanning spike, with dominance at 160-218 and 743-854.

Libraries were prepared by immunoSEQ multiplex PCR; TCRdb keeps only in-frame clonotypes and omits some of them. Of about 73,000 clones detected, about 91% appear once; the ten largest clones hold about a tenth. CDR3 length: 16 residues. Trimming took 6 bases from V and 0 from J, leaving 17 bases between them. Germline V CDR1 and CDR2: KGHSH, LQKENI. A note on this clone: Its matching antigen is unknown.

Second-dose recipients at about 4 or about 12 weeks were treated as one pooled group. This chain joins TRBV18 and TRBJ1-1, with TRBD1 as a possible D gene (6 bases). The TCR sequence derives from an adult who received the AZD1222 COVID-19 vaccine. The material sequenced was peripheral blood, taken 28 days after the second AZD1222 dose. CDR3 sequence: CASSAYRAGMNTEAFF. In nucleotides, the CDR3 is TGTGCCAGCTCCGCCTACAGGGCTGGGATGAACACTGAAGCTTTCTTT. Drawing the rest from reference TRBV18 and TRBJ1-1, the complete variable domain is NAGVMQNPRHLVRRRGQEARLRCSPMKGHSHVYWYRQLPEEGLKFMVYLQKENIIDESGMPKERFSAEFPKEGPSILRIQQVVRGDSAAYFCASSAYRAGMNTEAFFGQGTRLTVV.